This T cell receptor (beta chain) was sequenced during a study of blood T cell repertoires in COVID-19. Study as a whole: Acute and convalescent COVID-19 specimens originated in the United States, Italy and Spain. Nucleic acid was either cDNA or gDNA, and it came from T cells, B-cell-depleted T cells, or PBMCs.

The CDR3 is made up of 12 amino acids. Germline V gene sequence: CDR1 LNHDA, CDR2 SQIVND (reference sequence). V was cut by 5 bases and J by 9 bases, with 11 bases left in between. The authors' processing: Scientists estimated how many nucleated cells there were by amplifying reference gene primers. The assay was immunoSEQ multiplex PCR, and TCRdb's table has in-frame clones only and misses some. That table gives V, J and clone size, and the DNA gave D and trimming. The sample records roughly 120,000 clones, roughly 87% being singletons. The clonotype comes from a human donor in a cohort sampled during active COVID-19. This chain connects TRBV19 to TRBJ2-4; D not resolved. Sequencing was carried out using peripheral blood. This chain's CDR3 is CASSPITGIQYF. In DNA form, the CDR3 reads TGTGCCAGTAGTCCGATCACGGGCATTCAGTACTTC. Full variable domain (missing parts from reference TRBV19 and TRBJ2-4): DGGITQSPKYLFRKEGQNVTLSCEQNLNHDAMYWYRQDPGQGLRLIYYSQIVNDFQKGDIAEGYSVSREKKESFPLTVTSAQKNPTAFYLCASSPITGIQYFGAGTRLSVL.